A single sample is the source of the 29 T cell receptor beta chains below, sequenced in a study of blood T cell repertoires in COVID-19. Sequencing used immunoSEQ multiplex PCR; TCRdb keeps in-frame clones, though not all of them. Of some 200,000 clones listed, 86% were seen once; the top ten hold approximately 2.8%. Sequencing was carried out using PBMCs or T cells enriched from blood (not recorded which). Receptors were obtained from a woman between 50 and 59 years old in a cohort exposed to, infected with or recovered from COVID-19 (not recorded which).

Notes on this clone: Other DNA sequences from this sample encode an identical CDR3 as well. The chain is built from TRBV12-5 and TRBJ2-3; 13 bases map to TRBD2. In germline, CDR1 is LGHNT, CDR2 FRNRAP. J gave up 0 bases and V 5 bases, and 2 bases lay outside the gene matches. The CDR3 loop spans 16 amino acids. This CDR3 reads CASGLGLAGSTDTQYF. DNA of the CDR3: TGTGCTAGTGGTCTGGGACTAGCGGGGAGCACAGATACGCAGTATTTT.

The chain combines TRBV3-1 (or the pseudogene TRBV3-2) with TRBJ1-2; no definite D call. Per germline, CDR1 LGHDT and CDR2 YNNKEL (reference sequence). The CDR3 has 12 amino acids. Trimming cost V 2 bases and J 9 bases, with 10 bases left between them. CDR3 sequence: CASSQTRGSYTF. The CDR3 nucleotides are TGTGCCAGCAGCCAAACCCGGGGTAGCTACACCTTC.

This clone was recorded a few times. The chain has TRBV7-2 and TRBJ2-1, with 7 bases identical to TRBD2. The CDR3 extends over 15 amino acids. After removal of 5 bases from V and 7 bases from J, the junction contained 11 bases not matched to a gene. CDR1 is SGHTA and CDR2 is FQGNSA in the germline V gene. In DNA form, the CDR3 reads TGTGCCAGCAGCCGCCTTCAGCGGGGATCGAATGAGCAGTTCTTC. Translating gives CASSRLQRGSNEQFF. The whole variable domain, filled in from reference TRBV7-2 and TRBJ2-1, reads GAGVSQSPSNKVTEKGKDVELRCDPISGHTALYWYRQSLGQGLEFLIYFQGNSAPDKSGLPSDRFSAERTGGSVSTLTIQRTQQEDSAVYLCASSRLQRGSNEQFFGPGTRLTVL.

The chain uses TRBV19 and TRBJ1-1; 11 nucleotides agree with TRBD1. From germline, CDR1 is LNHDA and CDR2 SQIVND (reference sequence). V gave up 6 bases and J gave up 1 base; unmatched junction bases: 4. This CDR3 region has 15 residues. For the CDR3, the DNA is TGTGCCAGTAGATGGGACAGGGGGGCGAACACTGAAGCTTTCTTT. Encoded protein: CASRWDRGANTEAFF.

This chain uses TRBV4-3 with TRBJ1-6; a possible D gene is TRBD1 (6 bases). Trimming shortened V by 1 base and J by 5 bases, and 12 bases separated the two germline ends. CDR1 and CDR2 (germline): LGHNA, YSLEER. This CDR3 contains 16 residues. CDR3 DNA sequence: TGCGCCAGCAGCCAAGGGGCAGGGGTAGATAATTCACCCCTCCACTTT. Translation gives CASSQGAGVDNSPLHF.

The chain combines TRBV4-3 with TRBJ1-1; no reliable D call. This CDR3 spans 16 amino acids. Germline CDR1 is LGHNA and CDR2 is YSLEER. V lost 3 bases and J 5 bases, leaving 19 bases between the germline ends. CDR3 protein: CASSQVREGRFTEAFF. DNA of the CDR3: TGCGCCAGCAGCCAGGTACGAGAGGGTAGGTTTACTGAAGCTTTCTTT.

This chain joins TRBV28 and TRBJ1-2; a weak D match, TRBD1 (5 bases). Trimming removed 6 bases from V and 3 bases from J, with 11 bases in between. Germline values: CDR1 MDHEN, CDR2 SYDVKM. CDR3 length: 13 amino acids. CDR3 amino acids: CASSRGGYYGYTF. CDR3 sequence (DNA): TGTGCCAGCAGCCGGGGGGGGTACTATGGCTACACCTTC.

A single count supports this clone. The CDR3 region is CASSLGRGNTEAFF. The CDR3, as DNA: TGTGCCAGCTCATTGGGTCGGGGGAACACTGAAGCTTTCTTT. The J gene is TRBJ1-1, the V gene TRBV18, with D unresolved. Germline V gene sequence: CDR1 KGHSH, CDR2 LQKENI. The CDR3 is made up of 14 amino acids. Between the trimmed V and J ends, which lost 5 bases and 1 base, there was a span of 11 bases.

CDR3 sequence (DNA): TGTGCCATTGGGGGCGTACAAGAGACCCAGTACTTC. As protein: CAIGGVQETQYF. The V gene is TRBV10-3, the J gene TRBJ2-5, with D perhaps matching TRBD1 (6 bases). Per the germline V gene, CDR1 is ENHRY and CDR2 is SYGVKD. Trimming took 9 bases from V and 2 from J, leaving 10 bases between them. This CDR3 is 12 amino acids long.

V gene TRBV7-2 combines with J gene TRBJ2-2; tentative D call: TRBD1 (6 bases). Germline CDR1 SGHTA, CDR2 FQGNSA. With 5 bases removed from V and 2 bases from J, the gap between germline ends came to 15 bases. The CDR3 has 16 amino acids. The CDR3 here is CASSARGTPNTGELFF. CDR3 DNA: TGTGCCAGCAGCGCAAGAGGGACACCAAACACCGGGGAGCTGTTTTTT.

In its sample, this clone was seen once. V and J are TRBV5-6 and TRBJ1-4, with 8 bases lining up with TRBD1. The CDR3 is 16 amino acids. The germline gives CDR1 SGHDT, CDR2 YYEEEE. The trim removed 1 base at V and 8 bases at J, leaving 10 bases unmatched. This CDR3 reads CASSLPRQGRREKLFF. The CDR3 nucleotides are TGTGCCAGCAGCTTGCCCCGACAGGGGCGTCGGGAAAAACTGTTTTTT.

The V call is TRBV7-2, the J call TRBJ2-3, with 12 bases fitting TRBD2. The CDR3 is made up of 16 amino acids. J gave up 2 bases and V 6 bases, and 6 bases lay outside the gene matches. Germline assignment: CDR1 SGHTA and CDR2 FQGNSA. The CDR3 sequence: CASSQLAGGPTDTQYF. The CDR3 coding sequence is TGTGCCAGCAGTCAACTAGCGGGGGGACCCACAGATACGCAGTATTTT.

This chain connects TRBV5-1 to TRBJ2-7; 9 nucleotides line up with TRBD2. Germline values: CDR1 SGHRS, CDR2 YFSETQ. The length of the CDR3 is 16 residues. With V trimmed by 0 bases and J by 2 bases, 6 bases remained unmatched. CDR3 sequence reads: CASSLGGSGGTYEQYF. The CDR3 bases are TGCGCCAGCAGCTTGGGCGGTAGCGGGGGAACCTACGAGCAGTACTTC.

The chain carries TRBV12-3 or TRBV12-4 and TRBJ1-1; no reliable D call. This CDR3 comprises 13 residues. V gave up 8 bases and J gave up 1 base, with 11 bases separating them. The DNA for the CDR3 is TGTGCCAGCGGGCAGAGTTCGAACACTGAAGCTTTCTTT. It is translated as CASGQSSNTEAFF.

This clone was counted a single time. V and J are TRBV27 and TRBJ2-7, with 9 bases fitting TRBD2. The J segment lost 0 bases and the V segment lost 1 base, leaving 4 bases of the junction unmatched. The CDR3 has 16 amino acids. Looked up from germline, CDR1 is MNHEY and CDR2 is SMNVEV (reference sequence). CDR3: CASSLFSGGLSYEQYF. The CDR3 nucleotides read TGTGCCAGCAGTTTATTTAGCGGGGGCCTCTCCTACGAGCAGTACTTC.

This chain connects TRBV2 to TRBJ1-4, with TRBD1 identical over 11 bases. The CDR3 totals 14 residues. The V segment lost 5 bases and the J segment 7 bases; nucleotides outside the gene matches: 3. CDR1 is SNHLY and CDR2 is FYNNEI in the germline V gene. The DNA for the CDR3 is TGTGCCAGCAGTTCCGGGACAGGGGGTGAAAAACTGTTTTTT. It encodes CASSSGTGGEKLFF.

The chain has TRBV4-3 and TRBJ2-1; TRBD2 matches at 10 bases. CDR1 LGHNA and CDR2 YSLEER come from the germline V gene. Trimming cost V 0 bases and J 1 base; bases outside gene matches: 6. The CDR3 covers 18 residues. CDR3 protein: CASSQEERGGWSYNEQFF. As DNA, the CDR3 is TGCGCCAGCAGCCAAGAGGAGCGGGGGGGATGGTCCTACAATGAGCAGTTCTTC.

The chain links TRBV7-3 to TRBJ1-6; TRBD1 matches at 9 bases. The CDR3 runs 15 residues. Per germline, CDR1 SGHTA and CDR2 FQGTGA. J was trimmed by 6 bases and V by 2 bases; bases with no gene match: 2. Here the CDR3 reads CASSLLGQGNSPLHF. The DNA for the CDR3 is TGTGCCAGCAGCTTATTGGGACAGGGTAATTCACCCCTCCACTTT. The entire variable domain, with the rest obtained from reference TRBV7-3 and TRBJ1-6, is as follows: GAGVSQTPSNKVTEKGKYVELRCDPISGHTALYWYRQSLGQGPEFLIYFQGTGAADDSGLPNDRFFAVRPEGSVSTLKIQRTERGDSAVYLCASSLLGQGNSPLHFGNGTRLTVT.

The rearrangement joins TRBV12-1 to TRBJ1-2. TRBV12-1 is deemed a pseudogene. The CDR3 runs to 13 residues. CDR3 protein: CASSLRSGYGYTF. The CDR3 nucleotides are TGTGCCAGCAGCTTACGATCGGGTTATGGCTACACCTTC.

This chain links TRBV5-1 with TRBJ1-3, with D hard to call. The CDR3 loop spans 14 amino acids. V lost 2 bases and J 6 bases, leaving 12 bases between the germline ends. Looked up from germline, CDR1 is SGHRS and CDR2 is YFSETQ. The CDR3 sequence is CASSFSGEENTIYF. CDR3 DNA: TGCGCCAGCAGCTTTTCCGGGGAGGAAAACACCATATATTTT.

This chain uses TRBV5-4 with TRBJ1-2, with D possibly TRBD1 on 5 matching bases. V was pared by 4 bases and J by 5 bases, with 6 bases between. There are 11 residues in the CDR3. The germline V gene encodes CDR1 SGHNT and CDR2 YYREEE (reference sequence). CDR3 amino acids: CASSAGYGYTF. As DNA, the CDR3 is TGTGCCAGCAGCGCAGGGTATGGCTACACCTTC. Using reference TRBV5-4 and TRBJ1-2 for the parts outside the CDR3, the full variable domain is ETGVTQSPTHLIKTRGQQVTLRCSSQSGHNTVSWYQQALGQGPQFIFQYYREEENGRGNFPPRFSGLQFPNYSSELNVNALELDDSALYLCASSAGYGYTFGSGTRLTVV.

This CDR3 reads CASSPLAGEETQYF. CDR3 coding DNA: TGTGCCAGCTCACCCCTAGCGGGGGAAGAGACCCAGTACTTC. The rearrangement uses TRBV18 and TRBJ2-5; TRBD2 matches 10 bases. V shed 3 bases and J 3 bases; nucleotides not matched to a gene: 1. Germline lookup yields CDR1 KGHSH and CDR2 LQKENI. The CDR3 is 14 residues long.

The chain couples TRBV5-1 to TRBJ2-7, with D perhaps TRBD2 (5 bases). CDR1 is SGHRS and CDR2 is YFSETQ in the germline V gene. The CDR3 is 13 amino acids. The V gene lost 3 bases and the J gene lost 3 bases, with 10 bases spanning the gap. CDR3 nucleotide sequence: TGCGCCAGCAGCTCGGGGAACGACTACGAGCAGTACTTC. It codes for CASSSGNDYEQYF.

The chain combines TRBV7-3 with TRBJ2-2; D is possibly TRBD2 (7 bases). The CDR3 is made up of 17 amino acids. The germline CDR1 and CDR2 sequences are SGHTA and FQGTGA. Deletions cut 5 bases from V and 1 base from J, with 17 bases between. In DNA form, the CDR3 reads TGTGCCAGCAGCCCCGGGCGGGGGCCCTTGAACACCGGGGAGCTGTTTTTT. Translated: CASSPGRGPLNTGELFF.

This clone was counted a single time. CDR3 in amino acids: CASSPPGTGGRSYEQYF. The CDR3, as DNA: TGTGCCAGCTCACCACCGGGGACAGGGGGCCGATCCTACGAGCAGTACTTC. The gene calls are TRBV18 and TRBJ2-7; 12 nucleotides agree with TRBD1. V gave up 0 bases and J gave up 1 base; unmatched junction bases: 4. Looked up from germline, CDR1 is KGHSH and CDR2 is LQKENI. The CDR3 is made up of 17 amino acids.

The chain is built from TRBV9 and TRBJ1-4; tentatively, D is TRBD1 (6 bases). The CDR3 has 18 amino acids. The V gene lost 4 bases and the J gene lost 5 bases, with 24 bases spanning the gap. Germline V gene data show CDR1 as SGDLS and CDR2 as YYNGEE. The CDR3 region has the DNA TGTGCCAGCAGCTTATTACCGGGGCCCAGGGGCTCCAATGAAAAACTGTTTTTT. Its translation: CASSLLPGPRGSNEKLFF.

CDR3 in DNA: TGTGCCAGCAGCCCCGGGACAGCGAGTTATGGCTACACCTTC. Amino acids: CASSPGTASYGYTF. The rearrangement joins TRBV28 to TRBJ1-2; 7 positions agree with TRBD1. The length of the CDR3 is 14 residues. V was pared by 6 bases and J by 5 bases, with 9 bases of the junction left unmatched. Germline V gene data show CDR1 as MDHEN and CDR2 as SYDVKM.

The genes are TRBV7-2 and TRBJ2-7, with 10 bases fitting TRBD2. V shed 5 bases, J shed 3 bases, and the junction held 7 bases outside the gene matches. The V gene's germline CDR1 is SGHTA and CDR2 FQGNSA. This CDR3 spans 15 amino acids. DNA of the CDR3: TGTGCCAGCAGCCTCTTAGCGGGGGGTGTCTACGAGCAGTACTTC. This sequence encodes CASSLLAGGVYEQYF.

The chain employs TRBV4-3 and TRBJ2-2, with 7 bases fitting TRBD1. The ends lost 2 bases at V and 6 bases at J; junction bases unmatched: 3. The CDR3 consists of 14 residues. The germline V gene encodes CDR1 LGHNA and CDR2 YSLEER. CDR3 coding DNA: TGCGCCAGCAGCCAAAACACAGGGGCCGGGGAGCTGTTTTTT. Translation gives CASSQNTGAGELFF.